These 9 T cell receptor beta chains originate from one sample sequenced in a study of cytomegalovirus exposure and HLA in healthy donors. Researchers ran the PCR with 60 Vbeta and 13 Jbeta primers. Only in-frame clones appear in the TCRdb table, and some are missing; sequencing was by immunoSEQ multiplex PCR. The sample lists 150,000 or so clones, roughly 82% seen once, with under 6.5% in the top ten. The sequenced sample consisted of PBMCs. The source of these receptors is a man in his forties or fifties in good health and CMV-seropositive.

The rearrangement uses TRBV6-5 and TRBJ1-1; 9 bases map to TRBD1. The CDR3 consists of 14 residues. Losses at the gene ends were 6 bases for V and 5 bases for J; bases not matched to a gene: 7. Germline assignment: CDR1 MNHEY and CDR2 SVGAGI. DNA for the CDR3: TGTGCCAGCAGGCGTGGACAGGGGATAACTGAAGCTTTCTTT. Protein: CASRRGQGITEAFF.

The chain is built from TRBV7-9 and TRBJ2-1, with TRBD2 as a possible D gene (6 bases). CDR3 size: 16 residues. V was clipped by 8 bases and J by 8 bases, with 25 bases between them. Per the germline V gene, CDR1 is SEHNR and CDR2 is FQNEAQ (reference sequence). The CDR3 loop is CASLESGSWMPDEQFF. Written as DNA, the CDR3 is TGTGCCAGCCTAGAGTCCGGGAGTTGGATGCCGGATGAGCAGTTCTTC.

The V call is TRBV6-5, the J call TRBJ2-5; D is ambiguous. CDR1 MNHEY and CDR2 SVGAGI come from the germline V gene. The CDR3 has 13 amino acids. V was shortened by 2 bases and J by 5 bases, with 9 bases between the two germline ends. CDR3 DNA sequence: TGTGCCAGCAGTTACATATCCCGGGAGACCCAGTACTTC. Its protein is CASSYISRETQYF.

The chain links TRBV2 to TRBJ2-5; TRBD2 aligns across 9 bases. The CDR3 loop spans 15 amino acids. The germline V gene has CDR1 SNHLY and CDR2 FYNNEI. The J segment lost 4 bases and the V segment lost 4 bases, leaving 7 bases of the junction unmatched. The CDR3 DNA reads as TGTGCCAGCAGTGCGGGACTAGCTCGGGGAGAGACCCAGTACTTC. Protein sequence: CASSAGLARGETQYF.

V usage is TRBV6-6 and J usage is TRBJ1-5; D is perhaps TRBD1 (5 bases). The germline V gene encodes CDR1 MNHNY and CDR2 SVGAGI (reference sequence). The length of the CDR3 is 15 residues. Trimming stripped 6 bases from V and 8 bases from J, with 20 bases between. The CDR3, as DNA: TGTGCCAGCAGCCCCCGGTTAAGGGGATGGGAGCCCCAGCATTTT. Amino acid sequence: CASSPRLRGWEPQHF.

The J gene is TRBJ2-3, the V gene TRBV6-1, with TRBD1 matching over 9 bases. V dropped 9 bases and J dropped 3; count of bases not matched to a gene: 10. Germline assignment: CDR1 MNHNS and CDR2 SASEGT. This CDR3 spans 15 amino acids. The CDR3: CASLRDRVVTDTQYF. CDR3 coding DNA: TGTGCCAGTCTCCGGGACAGGGTTGTAACAGATACGCAGTATTTT.

In nucleotides, the CDR3 is TGTGCCAGCAGCTTGGGGGGCCCCACTGAAGCTTTCTTT. It encodes CASSLGGPTEAFF. The rearrangement uses TRBV5-6 and TRBJ1-1; D perhaps matches TRBD1 (5 bases). V lost 0 bases to trimming and J lost 4 bases, with 7 bases between them. The CDR3 sequence is 13 residues long. Germline-derived CDR1 and CDR2 are SGHDT and YYEEEE.

The chain combines TRBV9 with TRBJ2-1, with 14 bases aligning to TRBD2. V lost 2 bases to trimming and J lost 6 bases; unmatched junction nucleotides: 4. This CDR3 is built from 16 residues. CDR1 and CDR2 from the germline V gene are SGDLS and YYNGEE. CDR3 coding DNA: TGTGCCAGCAGCGTTGGGACTAGCGGGAGAGGCAATGAGCAGTTCTTC. Protein product: CASSVGTSGRGNEQFF.

The V and J genes are TRBV5-4 and TRBJ2-7, with D tentatively TRBD2 (5 bases). The V gene lost 2 bases and the J gene lost 4 bases, with 7 bases spanning the gap. There are 12 residues in the CDR3. Germline lookup yields CDR1 SGHNT and CDR2 YYREEE (reference sequence). The CDR3 nucleotides are TGTGCCAGCAGCTTCCGCGGGTACGAGCAGTACTTC. It translates to CASSFRGYEQYF.